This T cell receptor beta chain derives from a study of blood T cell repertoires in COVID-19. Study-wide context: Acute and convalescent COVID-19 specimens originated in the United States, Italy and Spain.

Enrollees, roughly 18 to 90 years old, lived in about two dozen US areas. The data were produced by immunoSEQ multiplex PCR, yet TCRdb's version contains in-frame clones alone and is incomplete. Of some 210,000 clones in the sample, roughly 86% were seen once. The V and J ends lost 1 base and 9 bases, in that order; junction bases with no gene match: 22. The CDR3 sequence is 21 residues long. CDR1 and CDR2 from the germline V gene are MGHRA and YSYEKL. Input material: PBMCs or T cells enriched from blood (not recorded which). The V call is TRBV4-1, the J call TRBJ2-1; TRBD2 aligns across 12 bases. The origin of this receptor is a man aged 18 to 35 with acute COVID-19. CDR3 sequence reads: CASSQGLARTGASGRAAEQFF. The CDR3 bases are TGCGCCAGCAGCCAAGGGTTAGCACGGACGGGGGCTAGCGGGAGGGCCGCTGAGCAGTTCTTC.